The clone carrying this TCR beta chain occurred once. Antigen specificity is unknown. Germline V gene sequence: CDR1 SGHVS, CDR2 FQNEAQ. V was cut by 5 bases and J by 7 bases, with 17 bases left in between. The CDR3 runs to 14 residues. This specimen belongs to a study of cytomegalovirus exposure and HLA in healthy donors. Broader study findings: Across donors, most TCRs were seen rarely, yet some public ones were widespread. Reportedly, a later analysis found an Asian-associated ancestry cluster had fewer N-insertions than the approximately 640-donor mean.

60 Vbeta and 13 Jbeta primers were used in PCR. Profiled with immunoSEQ multiplex PCR; TCRdb holds only in-frame clones, not every one. Of roughly 130,000 clones listed, roughly two thirds are singletons. This TCR was sampled from a man younger than 45 in good health and CMV-seropositive. The rearrangement joins TRBV7-8 to TRBJ1-2; D is uncertain. The material sequenced was PBMCs. As DNA, the CDR3 is TGTGCCAGCAGCCGCCTTCGTGGAGCCGGTGGCTACACCTTC. Translation gives CASSRLRGAGGYTF.